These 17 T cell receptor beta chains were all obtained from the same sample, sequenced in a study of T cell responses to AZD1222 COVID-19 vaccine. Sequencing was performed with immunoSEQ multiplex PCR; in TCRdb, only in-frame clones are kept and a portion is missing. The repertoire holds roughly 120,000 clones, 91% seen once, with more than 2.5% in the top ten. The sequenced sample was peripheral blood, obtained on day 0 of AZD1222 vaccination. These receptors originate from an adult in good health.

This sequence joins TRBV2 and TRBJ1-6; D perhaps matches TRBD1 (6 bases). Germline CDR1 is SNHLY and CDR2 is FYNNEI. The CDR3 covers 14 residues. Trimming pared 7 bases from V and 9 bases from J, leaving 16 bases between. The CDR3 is CASNDRDRTSPLHF. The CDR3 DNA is TGTGCCAGCAATGACCGAGACAGGACTTCACCCCTCCACTTT.

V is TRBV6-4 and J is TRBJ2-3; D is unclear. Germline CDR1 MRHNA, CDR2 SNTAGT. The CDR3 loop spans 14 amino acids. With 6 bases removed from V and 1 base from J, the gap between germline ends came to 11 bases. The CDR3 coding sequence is TGTGCCAGCAGCGCTTCGTTCGGCACAGATACGCAGTATTTT. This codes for CASSASFGTDTQYF.

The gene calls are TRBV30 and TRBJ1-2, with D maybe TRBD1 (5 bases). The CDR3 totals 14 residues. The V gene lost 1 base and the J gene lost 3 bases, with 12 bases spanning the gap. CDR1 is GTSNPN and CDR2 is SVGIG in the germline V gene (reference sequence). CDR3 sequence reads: CAWSGDSLHYGYTF. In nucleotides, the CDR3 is TGTGCCTGGAGTGGTGACAGCCTCCACTATGGCTACACCTTC.

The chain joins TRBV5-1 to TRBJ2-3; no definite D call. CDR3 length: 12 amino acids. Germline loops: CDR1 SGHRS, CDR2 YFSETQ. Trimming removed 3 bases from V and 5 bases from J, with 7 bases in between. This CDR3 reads CASSSSGDTQYF. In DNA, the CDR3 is TGCGCCAGCAGCTCTTCGGGAGATACGCAGTATTTT.

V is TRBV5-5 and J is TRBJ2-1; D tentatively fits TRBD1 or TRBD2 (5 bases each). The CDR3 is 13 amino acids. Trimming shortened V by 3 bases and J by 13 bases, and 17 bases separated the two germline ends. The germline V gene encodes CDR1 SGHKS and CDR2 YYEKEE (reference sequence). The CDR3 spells CASSSNTGTPQFF. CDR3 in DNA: TGTGCCAGCAGCTCTAACACCGGGACCCCCCAGTTCTTC.

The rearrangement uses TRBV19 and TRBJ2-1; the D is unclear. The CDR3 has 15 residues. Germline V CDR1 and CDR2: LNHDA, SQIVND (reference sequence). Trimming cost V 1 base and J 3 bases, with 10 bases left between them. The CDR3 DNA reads TGTGCCAGTAGTATAGTGGGAAATTACTACAATGAGCAGTTCTTC. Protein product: CASSIVGNYYNEQFF.

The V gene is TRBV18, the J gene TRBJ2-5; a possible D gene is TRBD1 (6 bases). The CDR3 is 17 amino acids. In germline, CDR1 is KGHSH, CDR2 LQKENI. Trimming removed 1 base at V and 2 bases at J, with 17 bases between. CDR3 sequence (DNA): TGTGCCAGCTCACCACAGGCAGGGGCCCCTAAGCAAGAGACCCAGTACTTC. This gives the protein CASSPQAGAPKQETQYF.

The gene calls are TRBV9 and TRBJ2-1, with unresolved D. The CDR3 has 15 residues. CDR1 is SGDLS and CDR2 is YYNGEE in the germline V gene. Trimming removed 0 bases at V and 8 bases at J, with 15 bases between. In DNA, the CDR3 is TGTGCCAGCAGCGTAGGACCACAGCTTGGGGATGAGCAGTTCTTC. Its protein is CASSVGPQLGDEQFF.

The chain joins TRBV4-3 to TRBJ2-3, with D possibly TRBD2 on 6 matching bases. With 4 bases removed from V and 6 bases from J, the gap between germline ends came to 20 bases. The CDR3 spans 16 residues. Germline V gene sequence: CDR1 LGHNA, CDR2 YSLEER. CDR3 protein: CASSPKVAGRFDTQYF. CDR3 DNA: TGCGCCAGCAGCCCCAAGGTGGCGGGAAGGTTTGATACGCAGTATTTT.

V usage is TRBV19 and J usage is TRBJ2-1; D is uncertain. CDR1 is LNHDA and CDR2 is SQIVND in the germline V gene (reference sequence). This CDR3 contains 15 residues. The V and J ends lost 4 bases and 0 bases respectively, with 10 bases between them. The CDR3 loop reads CASSTKGSSYNEQFF. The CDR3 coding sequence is TGTGCCAGTAGTACCAAGGGAAGCTCCTACAATGAGCAGTTCTTC. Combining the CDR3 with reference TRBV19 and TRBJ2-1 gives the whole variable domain DGGITQSPKYLFRKEGQNVTLSCEQNLNHDAMYWYRQDPGQGLRLIYYSQIVNDFQKGDIAEGYSVSREKKESFPLTVTSAQKNPTAFYLCASSTKGSSYNEQFFGPGTRLTVL.

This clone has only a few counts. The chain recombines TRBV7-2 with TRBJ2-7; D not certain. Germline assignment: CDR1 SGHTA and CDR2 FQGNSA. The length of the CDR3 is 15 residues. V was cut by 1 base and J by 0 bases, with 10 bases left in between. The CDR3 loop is CASSLDPVPSYEQYF. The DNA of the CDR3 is TGTGCCAGCAGCTTAGACCCAGTTCCCTCCTACGAGCAGTACTTC.

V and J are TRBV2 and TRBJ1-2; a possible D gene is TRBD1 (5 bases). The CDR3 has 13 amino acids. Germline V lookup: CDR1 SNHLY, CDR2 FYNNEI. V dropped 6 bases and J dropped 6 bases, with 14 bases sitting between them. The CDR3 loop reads CASSPGRNNGYTF. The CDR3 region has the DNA TGTGCCAGCAGCCCGGGGCGGAACAATGGCTACACCTTC.

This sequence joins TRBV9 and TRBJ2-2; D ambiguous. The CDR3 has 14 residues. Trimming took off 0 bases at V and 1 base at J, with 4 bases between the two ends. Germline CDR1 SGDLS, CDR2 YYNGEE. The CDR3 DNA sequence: TGTGCCAGCAGCGTAGTGGGGAACACCGGGGAGCTGTTTTTT. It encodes CASSVVGNTGELFF.

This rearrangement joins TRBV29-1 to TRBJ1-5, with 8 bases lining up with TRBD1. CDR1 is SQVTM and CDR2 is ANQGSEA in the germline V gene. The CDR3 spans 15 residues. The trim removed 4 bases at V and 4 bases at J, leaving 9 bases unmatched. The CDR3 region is CSVGFGTGGNQPQHF. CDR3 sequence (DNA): TGCAGCGTTGGATTCGGGACAGGAGGGAATCAGCCCCAGCATTTT.

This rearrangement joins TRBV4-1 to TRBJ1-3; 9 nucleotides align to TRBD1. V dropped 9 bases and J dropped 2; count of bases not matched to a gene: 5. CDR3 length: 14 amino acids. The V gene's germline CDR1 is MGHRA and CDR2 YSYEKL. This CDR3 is CASGTGRAGNTIYF. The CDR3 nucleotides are TGCGCCAGTGGGACAGGGAGAGCTGGAAACACCATATATTTT.

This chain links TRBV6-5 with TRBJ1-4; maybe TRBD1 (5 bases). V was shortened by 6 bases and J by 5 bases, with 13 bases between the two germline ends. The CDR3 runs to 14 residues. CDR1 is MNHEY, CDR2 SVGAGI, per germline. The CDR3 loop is CASRPLGTNEKLFF. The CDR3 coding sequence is TGTGCCAGCAGGCCCCTCGGGACGAATGAAAAACTGTTTTTT.

The CDR3 DNA is TGTGCCAGCAGCACTACATGGGAAGGAGCAATCACAGATACGCAGTATTTT. Its translation: CASSTTWEGAITDTQYF. This chain uses TRBV9 with TRBJ2-3; D not resolved. Trimming cost V 4 bases and J 2 bases, with 20 bases left between them. This CDR3 has 17 amino acids. Germline lookup yields CDR1 SGDLS and CDR2 YYNGEE.